This T cell receptor (beta chain) was recorded in a study of shared T cell receptors in the human thymus (dated by TCRdb to the early 2020s). About the full investigation: The study examined how the human thymus generates shared, self-reactive T-cell receptor alpha chains.

The library was built by means of the immunoSEQ multiplex PCR assay. Entries here come from immuneACCESS through TCRdb and include only in-frame sequences with V and J called. Some clones fail to appear in such tables; in the studies checked, an unresolved V gene covers under half of the shortfall, and the cause of the remainder is unknown. The sample records more than 550,000 clones, 70% to 90% of which are singletons. The ten largest clones add up to roughly 0.0089% of the sample. Reading the germline V gene gives CDR1 KGHSH and CDR2 LQKENI. V and J are truncated by 2 bases and 2 bases respectively, leaving an intervening sequence of 9 bases. The CDR3 starts with the cysteine, ends with the phenylalanine, and has 14 residues. Only CDR3 DNA remains: 42 bases, in frame from the first base. This clone was counted only a few times. The antigen this receptor binds is unknown. Base qualities are missing; no much larger clone stands one base away.

These data also formed part of another study, on human thymus T cells. Drawing on the second study: In Finland, the donors were immunologically healthy infants who were having open corrective cardiac surgery for congenital heart defects. The thymus tissue came from surgical resects taken out during corrective cardiac surgery. Both the thymic and the peripheral blood repertoires appeared to show biased V and J gene segment usage. Highly overlapping thymic TCR repertoires among unrelated individuals were reported in the related research. The study described the TCR alpha and beta repertoires in about eight infant thymus samples and a few matching peripheral blood samples. Donor ages ranging from 7 to 244 days were recorded, and 5 to 7 male and two female infants were included in the cohort. Thymocytes were mechanically released from the tissue and were stored as pellets of roughly 9-33 million cells at -70 degrees C. Genomic DNA was extracted from frozen cell pellets with a QIAsymphony instrument. The immunoSEQ multiplex PCR assay was used to amplify the TCRB and TCRAD loci from a standardized quantity of quality-controlled genomic DNA. The amplicons spanned the V(D)J region and were long enough to cover the CDR3 and allow V and J genes to be identified. Amplicon sequencing was performed on an Illumina platform through the commercial immunoSEQ service. Primer bias and sequencing errors were corrected as previously described, and TCRAD and TCRB were defined on the basis of the IMGT database. immunoSEQ Analyzer 3.0 and VDJTools were used for repertoire analysis, which covered basic statistics, V/J segment usage, diversity estimates, rarefaction and pairwise overlap. To estimate diversity, the Chao1, ChaoE, Efron-Thisted, Shannon and inverse Simpson indices were applied, and diversity was also estimated on datasets down-sampled to the smallest sample. For repertoire overlap, CDR3 nucleotide sequence, V gene and J gene had to match strictly, and clustering was done by Jaccard-based multidimensional scaling. On average, roughly 810,000 unique TCRB clonotypes were obtained from thymus samples, compared with about 86,000 from blood samples.

The clonotype originates from a boy less than two years old with a congenital heart defect. Donor details come from another sample of the same person, matched by shared clones. Recombination connected TRBV18 to TRBJ1-1, with no D gene named confidently. The sample comprised thymocytes. CDR3 reads: CASSPEGNNTEAFF. The DNA is as follows: TGTGCCAGCTCACCAGAGGGCAACAACACTGAAGCTTTCTTT.